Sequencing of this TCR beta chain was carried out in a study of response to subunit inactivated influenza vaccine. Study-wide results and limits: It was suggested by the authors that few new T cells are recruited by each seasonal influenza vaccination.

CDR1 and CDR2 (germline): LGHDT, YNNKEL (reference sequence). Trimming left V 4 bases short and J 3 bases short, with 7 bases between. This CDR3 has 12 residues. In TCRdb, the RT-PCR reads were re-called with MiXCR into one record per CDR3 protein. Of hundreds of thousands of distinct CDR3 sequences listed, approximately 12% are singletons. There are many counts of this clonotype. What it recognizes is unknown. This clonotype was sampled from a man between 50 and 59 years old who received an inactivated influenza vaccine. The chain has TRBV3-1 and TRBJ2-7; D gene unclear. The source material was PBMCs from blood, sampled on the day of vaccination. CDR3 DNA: TGTGCCAGCAGCCTCTCGTTCTACGAGCAGTACTTC. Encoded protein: CASSLSFYEQYF.